The sequence of this T cell receptor beta chain was determined in a study of CD8 T cells in ankylosing spondylitis. Study-wide results and caveats: Ankylosing spondylitis blood appeared to carry a characteristic TCR beta motif of roughly eight highly homologous variants. Past studies reported some motif variants in reactive arthritis synovial fluid and blood. It was reported that disease-linked clones were significantly enriched in matched ankylosing spondylitis synovial fluid.

The germline gives CDR1 SGDLS, CDR2 YYNGEE. This CDR3 spans 17 amino acids. The V segment lost 4 bases and the J segment 5 bases; nucleotides outside the gene matches: 13. TCR beta libraries were made by quantitative 5'-RACE with molecular barcodes. TCRdb reprocessed the 5' RACE reads with MiXCR, giving one entry per CDR3 protein. In the table there are roughly 490,000 distinct CDR3 sequences, approximately 5.3% of which are singletons. Ten or more counts support this clonotype. The antigen remains unidentified. Sequencing was done on a sample of blood, either unsorted or a sorted T cell fraction (not recorded which). The clonotype originates from a male donor with ankylosing spondylitis. The chain links TRBV9 to TRBJ2-5; 11 bases line up with TRBD2. The CDR3 DNA reads as TGTGCCAGCAGCCCCCATAGCGGGGGGGTTCAGGAGGAGACCCAGTACTTC. This codes for CASSPHSGGVQEETQYF.